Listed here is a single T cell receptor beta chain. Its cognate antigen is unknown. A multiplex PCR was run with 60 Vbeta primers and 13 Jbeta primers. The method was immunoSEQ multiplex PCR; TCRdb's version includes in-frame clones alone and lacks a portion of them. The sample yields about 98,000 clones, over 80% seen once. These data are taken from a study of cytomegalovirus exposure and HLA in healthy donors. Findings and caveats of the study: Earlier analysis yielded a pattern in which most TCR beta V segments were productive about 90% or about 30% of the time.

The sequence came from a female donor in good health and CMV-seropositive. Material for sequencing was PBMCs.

The CDR3 spells CASSHRGQPQHF. The CDR3 DNA reads TGTGCCAGCAGCCACAGGGGACAGCCCCAGCATTTT. The rearrangement uses TRBV14 and TRBJ1-5; possibly TRBD1 for D (6 bases). The CDR3 has 12 residues. Between the trimmed V and J ends, which lost 3 bases and 7 bases, there was a span of 7 bases. Per the germline V gene, CDR1 is SGHDN and CDR2 is FVKESK.